Listed below are T cell receptor beta chains from one sample, sequenced in a study of cytomegalovirus exposure and HLA in healthy donors. Only in-frame clones appear in the TCRdb table, and some are missing; sequencing was by immunoSEQ multiplex PCR. The sample contains fewer than 250,000 clones, around 87% of which appear only once. Sequenced material: PBMCs. The receptors were gathered from a man aged 18 to 29 in good health and CMV-seronegative. Each CDR3 is given with its conserved first and last residue. Each record gives: J gene, clone size, D gene, V gene, CDR3 DNA, CDR3 protein. A D gene is named only where the DNA matches it firmly. Some rows have no size entry. The others give once, few or many, or a class for an expanded clone.

TRBJ1-2 - - TRBV7-9 TGTGCCAGCAGCTTAGATGCCAGGGCACACCAATTCTTC CASSLDARAHQFF
TRBJ1-5 once TRBD1 TRBV7-2 TGTGCCAGCAGCTTGTCAGGGGGGAGCAATCAGCCCCAGCATTTT CASSLSGGSNQPQHF
TRBJ2-2 - TRBD2 TRBV5-1 TGCGCCAGCGTGGAGAGCGGGACCAACACCGGGGAGCTGTTTTTT CASVESGTNTGELFF
TRBJ2-1 - - TRBV25-1 TGTGCCAGCATGAAGCGAAGCTCCTACAATGAGCAGTTCTTC CASMKRSSYNEQFF
TRBJ1-1 - - TRBV28 TGTGCCAGCAGGCTCGACAGATACACTGAAGCTTTCTTT CASRLDRYTEAFF
TRBJ2-2 - - TRBV19 TGTGCCAGTAGGCGGTGGCAAAACACCGGGGAGCTGTTTTTT CASRRWQNTGELFF
TRBJ2-3 - - TRBV25-1 TGTGCCAGCAGTTCCTTCCTCCGGACAGATACGCAGTATTTT CASSSFLRTDTQYF
TRBJ1-5 - TRBD1 TRBV5-6 TGTGCCAGCAGCTTGGGGTCCGGGACAGGGAATCAGCCCCAGCATTTT CASSLGSGTGNQPQHF
TRBJ2-5 - TRBD2 TRBV5-1 TGCGCCAGCAGCTTGGAAGGACTAGCGGGGGAGACCCAGTACTTC CASSLEGLAGETQYF
TRBJ2-1 few TRBD2 TRBV6-4 TGTGCCAGCAGCTTGACTAGCGGGGGGGTCAGTGAGCAGTTCTTC CASSLTSGGVSEQFF
TRBJ1-2 few - TRBV7-2 TGTGCCAGCAGCTCCGCGGGGGGGCGTAGCTATGGCTACACCTTC CASSSAGGRSYGYTF
TRBJ2-7 few - TRBV5-4 TGTGCCAGCAGCCGACGGGGGGCTGACGACGAGCAGTACTTC CASSRRGADDEQYF
TRBJ1-2 - - TRBV18 TGTGCCAGCTCACCACCGAGGGAGTTGGGCTATGGCTACACCTTC CASSPPRELGYGYTF
TRBJ1-2 - - TRBV4-2 TGTGCCAGCAGCCAAGATCAGCGGGCAGATTATGGCTACACCTTC CASSQDQRADYGYTF
TRBJ2-2 - TRBD1 TRBV18 TGTGCCAGCTCGAATTCCGGGACAGGAAGTGCCGGGGAGCTGTTTTTT CASSNSGTGSAGELFF
TRBJ2-7 - TRBD2 TRBV6-5 TGTGCCAGCAGTGACGGACTAGCAGTCTACGAGCAGTACTTC CASSDGLAVYEQYF
TRBJ1-1 - TRBD1 TRBV15 TGTGCCACCAGCAGAGAACAGGGGGCGCGCACTGAAGCTTTCTTT CATSREQGARTEAFF
TRBJ2-5 - TRBD1 TRBV11-2 TGTGCCAGCAGCTTAGGGGGACAGGGGTCCAGGGGGACCCAGTACTTC CASSLGGQGSRGTQYF
TRBJ2-1 few TRBD2 TRBV5-1 TGCGCCAGCAGCTCCAACTCGGGGGGGAGCAATGAGCAGTTCTTC CASSSNSGGSNEQFF
TRBJ2-1 - - TRBV7-9 TGTGCCAGCAGCGAGGGCCCCGATGTGTATAATGAGCAGTTCTTC CASSEGPDVYNEQFF